The 5 T cell receptor beta chains in this list originate from one sample, sequenced in a study of identical twins. MiXCR, run by TCRdb on the 5' RACE reads, gives a single entry per CDR3 protein. The sample has some 500,000 distinct CDR3 sequences; 12% to 15% are singletons. This sample also appeared in a second study, on yellow fever vaccine responses in identical twins.

The sample comprised CD4+ T cells sorted from blood. The receptors originated from a woman aged 18-29 years in good health.

This clonotype was observed a few times. The genes are TRBV21-1 and TRBJ1-2. TRBV21-1 is a pseudogene. The CDR3 extends over 15 amino acids. CDR3 DNA sequence: TGTGCCAGCAGCTTTCCTCGGATATGGAATGTGAGCTACACCTTC. This codes for CASSFPRIWNVSYTF.

This clonotype was counted only a few times. J is TRBJ2-6 and V is TRBV5-1; D not certain. Deletions cut 2 bases from V and 0 bases from J, with 6 bases between. There are 15 residues in the CDR3. CDR1 SGHRS and CDR2 YFSETQ come from the germline V gene. The CDR3 DNA follows: TGCGCCAGCAGCTTCCTCCTCTCTGGGGCCAACGTCCTGACTTTC. Its protein is CASSFLLSGANVLTF.

A few counts support this clonotype. The rearrangement links TRBV28 to TRBJ2-7; TRBD2 agrees at 10 bases. The trim removed 7 bases at V and 5 bases at J, leaving 8 bases unmatched. The length of the CDR3 is 14 residues. The germline gives CDR1 MDHEN, CDR2 SYDVKM. The CDR3 bases are TGTGCCAGCAACCCTAGCGGGAGTGTAAACGAGCAGTACTTC. Protein product: CASNPSGSVNEQYF.

This clonotype was picked up a small number of times. The junction differs from germline at one of its ends, possibly a read error. The genes are TRBV4-1 and TRBJ2-2; D gene ambiguous. The CDR3 length is 12 residues. Germline CDR1 is MGHRA and CDR2 is YSYEKL. Here the CDR3 reads CASSQVAGELFF. The CDR3 DNA is TGTGCCAGCAGCCAAGTAGCTGGGGAGCTGTTTTTT.

This sequence joins TRBV20-1 and TRBJ2-1; either TRBD1 or TRBD2 may fit D (5 bases each). CDR1 and CDR2 (germline): DFQATT, SNEGSKA (reference sequence). The length of the CDR3 is 19 residues. Trimming removed 0 bases from V and 4 bases from J, with 25 bases in between. The CDR3 is CSARDERESIPRGYNEQFF. The CDR3 DNA sequence: TGCAGTGCTAGAGATGAGAGGGAATCGATCCCGAGGGGTTACAATGAGCAGTTCTTC.